The next 7 T cell receptor beta chains were all read from a single sample in a study of blood T cell repertoires in COVID-19. Profiling relied on immunoSEQ multiplex PCR, and the TCRdb table lists in-frame clones only, not all of them. The repertoire holds around 110,000 clones, with over 65% as singletons. Sequencing was done on a sample of peripheral blood. These receptors were collected from a woman in her 70s with acute or convalescent COVID-19.

The rearrangement links TRBV5-1 to TRBJ1-4; TRBD1 agrees at 9 bases. Germline loops: CDR1 SGHRS, CDR2 YFSETQ. The CDR3 extends over 14 amino acids. V shed 2 bases and J 5 bases; nucleotides not matched to a gene: 1. The chain's CDR3 is CASSFGQGNEKLFF. Written as DNA, the CDR3 is TGCGCCAGCAGCTTTGGACAGGGGAATGAAAAACTGTTTTTT.

CDR3 DNA sequence: TGTGCCAGCTCATCAGGACAGGGCACTGAAGCTTTCTTT. Translated, it gives CASSSGQGTEAFF. This chain joins TRBV18 and TRBJ1-1; 8 bases are a match to TRBD1. The CDR3 has 13 amino acids. V was pared by 5 bases and J by 4 bases, with 3 bases of the junction left unmatched. CDR1 and CDR2 from the germline V gene are KGHSH and LQKENI.

CDR3 protein: CASSVIPQGNQPQHF. Written as DNA, the CDR3 is TGTGCCAGCAGTGTAATCCCCCAGGGTAATCAGCCCCAGCATTTT. This chain joins TRBV2 and TRBJ1-5, with D perhaps matching TRBD1 (5 bases). Germline V CDR1 and CDR2: SNHLY, FYNNEI. V was clipped by 4 bases and J by 4 bases, with 14 bases between them. There are 15 residues in the CDR3.

The J gene is TRBJ1-2, the V gene TRBV9; 11 bases align to TRBD1. The V gene's germline CDR1 is SGDLS and CDR2 YYNGEE. V gave up 0 bases and J gave up 6 bases; unmatched junction bases: 7. There are 16 residues in the CDR3. This chain's CDR3 is CASSVAHRTGGDGYTF. The DNA for the CDR3 is TGTGCCAGCAGCGTAGCCCATCGGACAGGGGGCGATGGCTACACCTTC.

The J gene is TRBJ1-2, the V gene TRBV6-5, with 9 nucleotides matching TRBD1. From germline, CDR1 is MNHEY and CDR2 SVGAGI. Losses at the gene ends were 2 bases for V and 1 base for J; bases not matched to a gene: 5. The CDR3 runs to 16 residues. The CDR3 here is CASSYAPGQGNYGYTF. The CDR3 nucleotides are TGTGCCAGCAGTTACGCCCCGGGACAGGGTAACTATGGCTACACCTTC.

This chain joins TRBV4-3 and TRBJ1-2; the D gene is possibly TRBD1 (5 bases). Germline values: CDR1 LGHNA, CDR2 YSLEER. V gave up 0 bases and J gave up 7 bases, with 15 bases separating them. The CDR3 spans 15 residues. The chain's CDR3 is CASSQDIGGRGGYTF. The CDR3 DNA sequence: TGCGCCAGCAGCCAAGATATCGGGGGGAGAGGTGGCTACACCTTC.

This chain joins TRBV5-1 and TRBJ1-1; D is perhaps TRBD1 (6 bases). There are 13 residues in the CDR3. V was pared by 3 bases and J by 3 bases, with 9 bases between. Germline V gene sequence: CDR1 SGHRS, CDR2 YFSETQ. The CDR3 spells CASSSGVHTEAFF. Here the CDR3 DNA reads TGCGCCAGCAGCTCAGGGGTTCACACTGAAGCTTTCTTT.